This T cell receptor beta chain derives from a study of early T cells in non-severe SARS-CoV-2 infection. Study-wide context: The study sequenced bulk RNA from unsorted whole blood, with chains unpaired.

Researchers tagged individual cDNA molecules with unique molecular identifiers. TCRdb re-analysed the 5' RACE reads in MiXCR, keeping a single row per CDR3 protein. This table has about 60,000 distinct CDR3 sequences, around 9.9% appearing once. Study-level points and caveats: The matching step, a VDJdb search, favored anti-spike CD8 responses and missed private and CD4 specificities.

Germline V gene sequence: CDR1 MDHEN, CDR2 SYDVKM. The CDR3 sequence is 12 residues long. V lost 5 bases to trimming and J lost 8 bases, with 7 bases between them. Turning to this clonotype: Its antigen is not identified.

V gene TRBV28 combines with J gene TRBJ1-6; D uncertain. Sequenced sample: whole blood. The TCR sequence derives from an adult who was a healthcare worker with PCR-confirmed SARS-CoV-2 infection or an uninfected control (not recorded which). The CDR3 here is CASSPNDSPLHF. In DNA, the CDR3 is TGTGCCAGCAGTCCGAATGATTCACCCCTCCACTTT.